The 23 T cell receptor beta chains given below trace back to one sample, sequenced in a study of somatic mutations in cytotoxic T cells in rheumatoid arthritis. The assay was immunoSEQ multiplex PCR, and TCRdb's table has in-frame clones only and misses some. The sample shows some 19,000 clones, under 85% of them seen only once. The sample comprised CD8+ T cells sorted from blood. All receptors come from a man younger than 35 with rheumatoid arthritis.

The V gene is TRBV6-6, the J gene TRBJ1-4; D might be TRBD1 (6 bases). The germline V gene has CDR1 MNHNY and CDR2 SVGAGI (reference sequence). The V and J ends lost 4 bases and 13 bases respectively, with 16 bases between them. The CDR3 totals 13 residues. The CDR3 nucleotides read TGTGCCAGCAGTTCCCCCGGAGGAGGGGGACTGTTTTTT. This codes for CASSSPGGGGLFF.

V usage is TRBV13 and J usage is TRBJ1-1; D might be TRBD1 (5 bases). The germline CDR1 and CDR2 sequences are PRHDT and FYEKMQ (reference sequence). This CDR3 is built from 14 residues. Trimming removed 5 bases from V and 8 bases from J, with 18 bases in between. In DNA form, the CDR3 reads TGTGCCAGCAGCCCTACCTCGCAGGGTGTCGAAGCTTTCTTT. Its protein product is CASSPTSQGVEAFF.

V gene TRBV27 combines with J gene TRBJ1-6; 9 bases fit TRBD1. Germline CDR1 is MNHEY and CDR2 is SMNVEV (reference sequence). This CDR3 has 15 residues. J gave up 6 bases and V 6 bases, and 6 bases lay outside the gene matches. This chain's CDR3 is CASSSTGGPNSPLHF. Written as DNA, the CDR3 is TGTGCCAGCAGCAGTACAGGGGGCCCTAATTCACCCCTCCACTTT.

V gene TRBV6-5 combines with J gene TRBJ1-5; 7 bases are a match to TRBD1. The CDR3 sequence is 13 residues long. Germline CDR1 MNHEY, CDR2 SVGAGI. J lost 7 bases, V lost 6 bases, and 6 bases had no gene match. The CDR3 DNA is TGTGCCAGCAGCCGACAGGGTAGACAGCCCCAGCATTTT. As protein: CASSRQGRQPQHF.

This clone was picked up a small number of times. CDR3 protein: CASSRYRGTEAFF. DNA of the CDR3: TGTGCCAGCAGCCGCTACAGGGGAACTGAAGCTTTCTTT. The chain is built from TRBV7-3 and TRBJ1-1, with 7 positions matching TRBD1. Germline CDR1 is SGHTA and CDR2 is FQGTGA. The trim removed 5 bases at V and 5 bases at J, leaving 5 bases unmatched. The CDR3 covers 13 residues.

The rearrangement links TRBV28 to TRBJ1-5; possibly TRBD1 for D (6 bases). Per the germline V gene, CDR1 is MDHEN and CDR2 is SYDVKM. CDR3 length: 13 amino acids. V shed 6 bases and J shed 1 base, with 7 bases lying between them. The CDR3 DNA follows: TGTGCCAGCAGCGGGGGCAGCAATCAGCCCCAGCATTTT. Translating gives CASSGGSNQPQHF.

The gene calls are TRBV11-3 and TRBJ2-7; TRBD1 is a possible D gene (5 bases). Germline V CDR1 and CDR2: SGHNT, YENEEA. V lost 6 bases and J 6 bases, leaving 9 bases between the germline ends. The CDR3 is 11 amino acids. The CDR3 bases are TGTGCCAGCAGTAAAGGGGTCGAGCAGTACTTC. Its translation is CASSKGVEQYF.

The chain joins TRBV19 to TRBJ1-6; 8 nucleotides align to TRBD1. The V gene's germline CDR1 is LNHDA and CDR2 SQIVND (reference sequence). The J segment lost 7 bases and the V segment lost 3 bases, leaving 5 bases of the junction unmatched. This CDR3 contains 15 residues. As DNA, the CDR3 is TGTGCCAGTAGTATCGGGCAGGGGGCGAATTCACCCCTCCACTTT. It translates to CASSIGQGANSPLHF.

V usage is TRBV28 and J usage is TRBJ1-1, with D uncertain. The ends were cut back, 5 bases at V and 1 base at J, with 11 bases in the middle. CDR3 length equals 14 residues. CDR1 is MDHEN and CDR2 is SYDVKM in the germline V gene. The CDR3 loop reads CASSTYYRNTEAFF. As DNA, the CDR3 is TGTGCCAGCAGTACCTACTACAGGAACACTGAAGCTTTCTTT.

The chain has TRBV7-2 and TRBJ2-7, with 11 nucleotides matching TRBD2. The CDR3 is 18 amino acids. J lost 4 bases, V lost 5 bases, and 16 bases had no gene match. Germline lookup yields CDR1 SGHTA and CDR2 FQGNSA. CDR3: CASSPPGLSGGATYEQYF. CDR3 in DNA: TGTGCCAGCAGCCCACCGGGCCTTAGCGGGGGGGCCACTTACGAGCAGTACTTC.

This clone was seen more than once but under ten times. The chain uses TRBV6-5 and TRBJ1-1; D may be TRBD1 (6 bases). Germline V gene sequence: CDR1 MNHEY, CDR2 SVGAGI. V dropped 3 bases and J dropped 5 bases, with 10 bases sitting between them. The CDR3 is 13 residues long. The CDR3 reads CASSYSRGTEAFF. The CDR3 nucleotides read TGTGCCAGCAGTTATTCCAGGGGAACTGAAGCTTTCTTT.

The J gene is TRBJ1-3, the V gene TRBV15; D gene unclear. V lost 6 bases and J lost 0, with 12 bases in between. The CDR3 extends over 15 amino acids. Germline V gives CDR1 LNHNV, CDR2 YYDKDF (reference sequence). For the CDR3, the DNA is TGTGCCACCAGATCCGACAACCTCTCTGGAAACACCATATATTTT. Residues: CATRSDNLSGNTIYF.

The chain uses TRBV5-6 and TRBJ2-2, with D possibly TRBD1 on 5 matching bases. The V gene's germline CDR1 is SGHDT and CDR2 YYEEEE. CDR3 length: 17 amino acids. V was cut by 6 bases and J by 2 bases, with 20 bases left in between. The CDR3 is CASTYPGIDTNTGELFF. The CDR3 bases are TGTGCCAGCACTTATCCAGGGATTGACACCAACACCGGGGAGCTGTTTTTT.

This chain links TRBV4-2 with TRBJ2-7; D unclear. This CDR3 is built from 14 residues. Germline-derived CDR1 and CDR2 are LGHNA and YNFKEQ. V shed 1 base and J shed 2 bases, with 9 bases lying between them. CDR3: CASSQVKEAYEQYF. In DNA form, the CDR3 reads TGTGCCAGCAGCCAAGTAAAAGAGGCCTACGAGCAGTACTTC.

The chain employs TRBV27 and TRBJ2-7, with a possible D match to TRBD1 (5 bases). The CDR3 length is 13 residues. Deletions cut 5 bases from V and 3 bases from J, with 11 bases between. The germline V gene has CDR1 MNHEY and CDR2 SMNVEV (reference sequence). In DNA form, the CDR3 reads TGTGCCAGCAGTGTGGACACGAGCTACGAGCAGTACTTC. Translation gives CASSVDTSYEQYF.

The chain couples TRBV27 to TRBJ2-7; the D gene is possibly TRBD2 (5 bases). V was pared by 3 bases and J by 0 bases, with 9 bases between. Germline assignment: CDR1 MNHEY and CDR2 SMNVEV (reference sequence). The CDR3 contains 14 residues. The CDR3 nucleotides are TGTGCCAGCAGTTTCGGGGATTCCTCCTACGAGCAGTACTTC. Translation: CASSFGDSSYEQYF.

The chain uses TRBV25-1 and TRBJ1-4; weak D call: TRBD1 (6 bases). CDR1 is MGHDK and CDR2 is SYGVNS in the germline V gene. The CDR3 spans 16 residues. Between the trimmed V and J ends, which lost 1 base and 3 bases, there was a span of 12 bases. This CDR3 is CASSEWQGRANEKLFF. The CDR3 nucleotides read TGTGCCAGCAGTGAATGGCAGGGGCGGGCTAATGAAAAACTGTTTTTT.

This chain uses TRBV29-1 with TRBJ1-1, with D possibly matching TRBD1 (5 bases). V lost 5 bases and J 1 base, leaving 11 bases between the germline ends. The CDR3 spans 13 residues. Germline values: CDR1 SQVTM, CDR2 ANQGSEA. CDR3 amino acids: CSVPGPTNTEAFF. In nucleotides, the CDR3 is TGCAGCGTTCCGGGACCCACGAACACTGAAGCTTTCTTT. Drawing the rest from reference TRBV29-1 and TRBJ1-1, the complete variable domain is SAVISQKPSRDICQRGTSLTIQCQVDSQVTMMFWYRQQPGQSLTLIATANQGSEATYESGFVIDKFPISRPNLTFSTLTVSNMSPEDSSIYLCSVPGPTNTEAFFGQGTRLTVV.

The rearrangement links TRBV5-1 to TRBJ1-3, with 10 positions matching TRBD1. The germline V gene has CDR1 SGHRS and CDR2 YFSETQ. Losses at the gene ends were 4 bases for V and 2 bases for J; bases not matched to a gene: 3. This CDR3 has 15 amino acids. The DNA for the CDR3 is TGCGCCAGCAGCCAGGGGACAGGGGCTGGAAACACCATATATTTT. Translation gives CASSQGTGAGNTIYF. Using reference TRBV5-1 and TRBJ1-3 for the parts outside the CDR3, the full variable domain is KAGVTQTPRYLIKTRGQQVTLSCSPISGHRSVSWYQQTPGQGLQFLFEYFSETQRNKGNFPGRFSGRQFSNSRSEMNVSTLELGDSALYLCASSQGTGAGNTIYFGEGSWLTVV.

This clone has only one observation. The V gene is TRBV9, the J gene TRBJ2-1; D perhaps matches TRBD2 (6 bases). This CDR3 spans 14 amino acids. Germline V gives CDR1 SGDLS, CDR2 YYNGEE. Trimming shortened V by 6 bases and J by 8 bases, and 18 bases separated the two germline ends. CDR3 DNA: TGTGCCAGCACTCTCTCGTGGGGGGTTTATGAGCAGTTCTTC. It encodes CASTLSWGVYEQFF.

The rearrangement uses TRBV7-9 and TRBJ2-5; D remains ambiguous. The ends were cut back, 0 bases at V and 5 bases at J, with 13 bases in the middle. The germline V gene encodes CDR1 SEHNR and CDR2 FQNEAQ (reference sequence). The CDR3 covers 15 residues. This CDR3 reads CASSLAFLTAETQYF. Written as DNA, the CDR3 is TGTGCCAGCAGCTTAGCATTCTTAACTGCGGAGACCCAGTACTTC.

The chain couples TRBV7-9 to TRBJ1-6; D is uncertain. Germline-derived CDR1 and CDR2 are SEHNR and FQNEAQ (reference sequence). The CDR3 length is 13 residues. Trimming shortened V by 6 bases and J by 10 bases, and 13 bases separated the two germline ends. The CDR3 sequence is CASSDSAGSPLHF. The DNA of the CDR3 is TGTGCCAGCAGTGATTCCGCCGGGTCACCCCTCCACTTT.

The chain uses TRBV27 and TRBJ1-5, with TRBD1 identical over 7 bases. CDR1 and CDR2 from the germline V gene are MNHEY and SMNVEV (reference sequence). There are 16 residues in the CDR3. The V and J ends lost 6 bases and 3 bases, in that order; junction bases with no gene match: 11. The CDR3 sequence: CASSQWTGANNQPQHF. CDR3 nucleotide sequence: TGTGCCAGCAGCCAGTGGACAGGCGCGAACAATCAGCCCCAGCATTTT.